What follows is one T cell receptor beta chain and its context. Its binding antigen is unknown. One base away there is no much larger clone; base qualities are not given. Donors formed part of the validation cohort, which comprised some 120 subjects and was distinct from the first cohort of fewer than 750 subjects. Receptor amplification or capture employed the immunoSEQ multiplex PCR assay. As for the authors' bioinformatics: A statistical classification framework was developed to diagnose cytomegalovirus status using the catalog of TCR beta chain sequences. Not all clones reach the TCRdb copy of this immuneACCESS table, which keeps in-frame sequences only. Checked studies attribute under half of the gap to unresolved V genes and leave the rest unexplained. V and J calls and clone size are given by that table; D and trimming were obtained from the DNA. Counted in this sample were 150,000 to 200,000 clones; less than 90% of them appeared once. The ten largest clones take up 10% of the sample.

The sample is drawn from a study of cytomegalovirus exposure and HLA in healthy donors (dated by TCRdb to 2017 to 2019). As for the study more broadly: A later analysis indicated that the 130 or so validation repertoires were generated on the platform also employed for the 650 to 850 repertoires of the first cohort. The study aimed to test whether cataloging public T cell receptors could reveal signatures of past pathogen exposure. Along with the roughly 610-subject first cohort, a separate validation cohort of approximately 110 different subjects was used. To predict cytomegalovirus infection status, the study combined high-throughput TCR immunosequencing, statistical association of individual TCRs with disease status, and machine learning. Overall study results and their limits: It was suggested by the authors that the approach could potentially be generalized to other disease states and immunological phenotypes. The classifier was reported to diagnose cytomegalovirus status with high specificity and sensitivity in both the original and validation cohorts. In a later analysis, TCRs clustered in the first cohort were found to also tend to co-occur in the 130 or so validation repertoires, with approximately 95% of cluster scores above 0. A total of roughly 160 TCR beta chains were listed by the study as associated with cytomegalovirus. In vitro tests confirmed that a few of the cytomegalovirus-associated TCR beta chains recognize cytomegalovirus antigens. All 120 or so repertoires were used to score co-occurrence in the validation cohort in a later analysis, because that analysis had no HLA typing for the cohort. While some public TCRs were present in many individuals, most TCR sequences turned up only very rarely across donors.

Specimen: PBMCs. This clonotype was obtained from a man younger than 40 in good health and CMV-seropositive.

The CDR3 protein is CASSLAGKPYEQYF. The DNA sequence reads TGTGCCAGCAGCTTAGCCGGGAAACCCTACGAGCAGTACTTC. This chain is built from TRBV7-2 and TRBJ2-7; the D region possibly corresponds to TRBD2 (5 bases align). The CDR3 measures 14 amino acids from cysteine to phenylalanine. The only DNA kept is the CDR3, 42 bases in frame from the first base. CDR1 and CDR2 (SGHTA, FQGNSA) derive from the germline V gene. Trimming costs V 0 bases and J 2 bases, and their ends lie 8 bases apart.